This record covers a single TCR beta chain. Its antigen is currently unknown. The record originates from a study of graft-versus-host responses after intestinal transplantation. Looking at the study overall: Transplantation in recipients was multivisceral, liver-intestinal, or isolated intestinal. Anti-thymocyte globulin induction, then tacrolimus and steroids for about 3 years, went to all recipients.

Graft samples were processed, releasing intraepithelial and lamina propria lymphocytes. TCRdb keeps only in-frame clones here, not all; method: immunoSEQ multiplex PCR. The sample includes about 9,600 clones, approximately 86% of them seen just once. Study-wide findings and caveats: Patients who carried graft-donor T cell macrochimerism also had high graft-versus-host to host-versus-graft clonal ratios in their allografts. Some GvH clones were seen earlier in gut or blood, suggesting intestinal origin.

The source is a human patient who received an intestinal transplant, so some T cells may come from the graft donor. The starting material was ileum tissue, obtained about 700 days after intestinal transplantation.

DNA for the CDR3: TGTGCCAGCACCGGACAGGGGACGAGAGAGCCCCAGCATTTT. This gives the protein CASTGQGTREPQHF. The V call is TRBV7-9, the J call TRBJ1-5, with TRBD1 matching over 9 bases. This CDR3 is 14 amino acids long. After removal of 7 bases from V and 8 bases from J, the junction contained 9 bases not matched to a gene. Germline V gives CDR1 SEHNR, CDR2 FQNEAQ (reference sequence).